The present T cell receptor beta chain was sequenced within a study of blood T cell repertoires in COVID-19. The data were produced by immunoSEQ multiplex PCR, yet TCRdb's version contains in-frame clones alone and is incomplete. The data contain about 490,000 clones, 70% to 90% of them singletons. The V and J ends lost 6 bases and 6 bases, in that order; junction bases with no gene match: 7. Germline V lookup: CDR1 ENHRY, CDR2 SYGVKD. The CDR3 contains 13 residues. The chain has TRBV10-3 and TRBJ1-2; 7 nucleotides agree with TRBD1. This sequence originates from a human donor in a cohort sampled during active COVID-19. Input material: peripheral blood. CDR3: CAISPGTAHGYTF. In DNA form, the CDR3 reads TGTGCCATCAGCCCAGGGACAGCCCATGGCTACACCTTC.